These T cell receptor beta chains were read from a single sample in a study of cytotoxic CD8 clonotypes in ibrutinib-treated CLL. Method: immunoSEQ multiplex PCR; TCRdb's copy keeps in-frame clones and lacks some. The top ten clones hold more than 35% of a sample with approximately 120,000 clones, approximately 58% of them seen once. Sequences were derived from PBMCs, sampled after 24 months of ibrutinib treatment. The receptors come from a human donor with chronic lymphocytic leukemia. The CDR3 runs from the conserved cysteine through the conserved F or W. A D gene is named only where the DNA matches it firmly. Size is omitted from some rows. Given values are once, few, many or a class for expanded clones.

size	V	J	D	CDR3	DNA
many	TRBV5-1	TRBJ2-3	-	CASTSGLAKDTQYF	TGCGCCAGCACTTCGGGGCTAGCGAAAGATACGCAGTATTTT
-	TRBV11-3	TRBJ1-1	-	CASSLRRDTEAFF	TGTGCCAGCAGCTTGAGACGGGACACTGAAGCTTTCTTT
few	TRBV18	TRBJ2-5	-	CASSSNRDTYETQYF	TGTGCCAGCTCATCGAACAGGGATACTTATGAGACCCAGTACTTC
-	TRBV10-1	TRBJ2-7	-	CASSDRARTYEQYF	TGCGCCAGCAGTGACCGGGCCAGAACCTACGAGCAGTACTTC
-	TRBV7-3	TRBJ2-3	TRBD2	CASSTGTSTDTQYF	TGTGCCAGCAGTACCGGGACTAGTACTGATACGCAGTATTTT
-	TRBV2	TRBJ2-1	TRBD1	CASSAGTGFGNEQFF	TGTGCCAGCAGTGCAGGGACAGGGTTTGGCAATGAGCAGTTCTTC
-	TRBV30	TRBJ2-2	TRBD2	CAWAAGGFTGELFF	TGTGCCTGGGCAGCGGGGGGCTTCACCGGGGAGCTGTTTTTT
-	TRBV7-2	TRBJ1-2	-	CASSLATRDGYTF	TGTGCCAGCAGCTTGGCGACAAGGGATGGCTACACCTTC
-	TRBV5-8	TRBJ2-3	TRBD2	CASRFTGLVSGTDTQYF	TGTGCCAGCAGATTCACGGGACTAGTTTCGGGCACAGATACGCAGTATTTT
-	TRBV7-9	TRBJ2-1	-	CASSFSQGNFEQFF	TGTGCCAGCAGCTTTTCGCAGGGGAATTTTGAGCAGTTCTTC
-	TRBV7-2	TRBJ2-7	-	CASSLYRLYEQYF	TGTGCCAGCAGCTTATACCGGCTTTACGAGCAGTACTTC
-	TRBV30	TRBJ2-7	-	CAWSVSGHYEQYF	TGTGCCTGGAGTGTCTCAGGGCACTACGAGCAGTACTTC
-	TRBV18	TRBJ2-1	TRBD1	CASSPPGKGARNEQFF	TGTGCCAGCTCACCACCAGGAAAGGGGGCAAGGAATGAGCAGTTCTTC
-	TRBV5-1	TRBJ2-3	-	CASSPGQSYDTQYF	TGCGCCAGCTCCCCGGGTCAGAGCTACGATACGCAGTATTTT
few	TRBV9	TRBJ2-2	-	CASSLQVGTTGELFF	TGTGCCAGCAGCCTTCAGGTTGGGACGACCGGGGAGCTGTTTTTT
-	TRBV6-5	TRBJ2-2	-	CASSYLSGELFF	TGTGCCAGCAGTTACCTATCCGGGGAGCTGTTTTTT
few	TRBV23-1	TRBJ2-7	-	CASSQSGLSSTSEQYF	TGCGCCAGCAGTCAATCGGGGCTTTCCTCTACGTCGGAGCAGTACTTC
few	TRBV19	TRBJ2-7	TRBD1	CASSTPGQDYEQYF	TGTGCCAGTAGTACTCCGGGACAGGACTACGAGCAGTACTTC
-	TRBV10-1	TRBJ1-1	-	CASSPQGLDTEAFF	TGCGCCAGCAGTCCACAGGGCTTGGACACTGAAGCTTTCTTT
-	TRBV9	TRBJ2-1	TRBD2	CASSPGLAGENEQFF	TGTGCCAGCAGCCCCGGGCTAGCGGGGGAAAATGAGCAGTTCTTC
-	TRBV6-5	TRBJ1-5	-	CASSYRLDQPQHF	TGTGCCAGCAGTTACAGGTTGGATCAGCCCCAGCATTTT
-	TRBV25-1	TRBJ1-6	-	CASSQLSSPLHF	TGTGCCAGCAGCCAGTTATCTTCACCCCTCCACTTT
-	TRBV7-2	TRBJ2-7	TRBD2	CASSLERGGTWYF	TGTGCCAGCAGCTTAGAGCGGGGGGGCACCTGGTACTTC
-	TRBV7-2	TRBJ1-6	-	CASSSQGGIQSPLHF	TGTGCCAGCAGCTCACAGGGTGGAATTCAATCACCCCTCCACTTT
-	TRBV29-1	TRBJ2-2	-	CSYRMWNTGELFF	TGCAGTTATAGGATGTGGAACACCGGGGAGCTGTTTTTT
-	TRBV7-8	TRBJ2-2	-	CASSQSGSTGELFF	TGTGCCAGCAGTCAATCAGGGAGCACCGGGGAGCTGTTTTTT
-	TRBV18	TRBJ1-2	-	CASSPRAAGGYTF	TGTGCCAGCTCACCGCGAGCAGCCGGCGGCTACACCTTC
-	TRBV7-9	TRBJ1-1	TRBD1	CASSPQGGNEAFF	TGTGCCAGCAGCCCCCAGGGGGGGAATGAAGCTTTCTTT
-	TRBV30	TRBJ2-1	-	CAWSVSHAAHEQFF	TGTGCCTGGAGTGTATCCCATGCCGCGCATGAGCAGTTCTTC
-	TRBV2	TRBJ2-7	TRBD1	CASSSQGMSYEQYF	TGTGCCAGCAGCTCACAGGGGATGTCCTACGAGCAGTACTTC
-	TRBV5-1	TRBJ1-5	-	CASSATVSNQPQHF	TGCGCCAGCAGCGCGACAGTTAGCAATCAGCCCCAGCATTTT
-	TRBV28	TRBJ2-7	-	CASSSDGYGRTEQYF	TGTGCCAGCAGTTCTGACGGGTATGGTAGGACCGAGCAGTACTTC
-	TRBV21-1	TRBJ1-6	-	CASSNYSQGLSSYNSPLHF	TGTGCCAGCAGCAATTACAGCCAGGGACTGAGCTCCTATAATTCACCCCTCCACTTT
-	TRBV7-9	TRBJ2-6	-	CASSPSAGSYSGANVLTF	TGTGCCAGCAGCCCCTCGGCAGGGAGTTACTCTGGGGCCAACGTCCTGACTTTC
-	TRBV4-1	TRBJ2-4	-	CASSQAADKAKNIQYF	TGCGCCAGCAGCCAAGCAGCAGATAAGGCCAAAAACATTCAGTACTTC
-	TRBV5-1	TRBJ1-1	TRBD1	CASSLESGGTEAFF	TGCGCCAGCAGCTTGGAATCAGGGGGCACTGAAGCTTTCTTT
few	TRBV9	TRBJ2-3	TRBD2	CASSVASGGNTDTQYF	TGTGCCAGCAGCGTAGCTAGCGGGGGAAACACAGATACGCAGTATTTT
few	TRBV7-8	TRBJ1-5	-	CASSLMDRDQPQHF	TGTGCCAGCAGCTTGATGGACAGAGATCAGCCCCAGCATTTT
-	TRBV25-1	TRBJ1-5	TRBD1	CASSDTGGINQPQHF	TGTGCCAGCAGTGACACAGGGGGTATCAATCAGCCCCAGCATTTT
-	TRBV6-1	TRBJ1-3	-	CASSDRTSSGNTIYF	TGTGCCAGCAGCGACAGGACCTCCTCTGGAAACACCATATATTTT
-	TRBV5-1	TRBJ1-1	TRBD1	CASSSGGTENTEAFF	TGCGCCAGCAGCTCGGGGGGGACAGAGAACACTGAAGCTTTCTTT
-	TRBV30	TRBJ2-7	TRBD1	CAWSTQQGSEQYF	TGTGCCTGGAGTACCCAACAGGGGAGCGAGCAGTACTTC
-	TRBV5-1	TRBJ2-5	-	CASSLPTGGGETQYF	TGCGCCAGCAGCTTGCCCACAGGCGGAGGGGAGACCCAGTACTTC
-	TRBV19	TRBJ2-1	-	CATATGVLRNNEQFF	TGTGCCACCGCTACGGGAGTTCTTAGGAACAATGAGCAGTTCTTC
-	TRBV4-2	TRBJ1-6	TRBD1	CASSSDDRGTSSYNSPLHF	TGTGCCAGCAGCTCGGACGACAGGGGGACTAGCTCCTATAATTCACCCCTCCACTTT
few	TRBV18	TRBJ2-1	-	CASSPQVAGENEQFF	TGTGCCAGCTCACCCCAAGTTGCAGGGGAAAATGAGCAGTTCTTC